These 18 T cell receptor beta chains share one sample of origin, sequenced in a study. TCRdb reanalysed the 5' RACE reads using MiXCR and keeps one entry per CDR3 protein. The profile covers approximately 7,000 distinct CDR3 sequences, with about 50% appearing a single time and 3% taken by the ten largest. Sequences were obtained from naive CD4+ T cells sorted from a lymph node. Subset given: naive CD4+ T cells, CD4+CD45RA+CD25-. These receptors were taken from a female donor with breast cancer.

Only one count was recorded for this clonotype. This chain uses TRBV15 with TRBJ2-5; D may be TRBD1 or TRBD2 (5 bases each). V lost 0 bases to trimming and J lost 4 bases, with 9 bases between them. Germline CDR1 and CDR2: LNHNV and YYDKDF (reference sequence). The CDR3 length is 14 residues. This CDR3 reads CATSRDLRGETQYF. The DNA for the CDR3 is TGTGCCACCAGCAGAGATCTGAGGGGAGAGACCCAGTACTTC.

The chain has TRBV4-2 and TRBJ2-1; possible D gene TRBD1, 6 bases. CDR1 LGHNA and CDR2 YNFKEQ come from the germline V gene. V was pared by 4 bases and J by 4 bases, with 8 bases between. The CDR3 covers 13 residues. Here the CDR3 DNA reads TGTGCCAGCAGCCCCAGGGGTTACAATGAGCAGTTCTTC. Translation gives CASSPRGYNEQFF.

The J gene is TRBJ2-5, the V gene TRBV20-1; 8 bases align to TRBD1. V was pared by 4 bases and J by 5 bases, with 9 bases of the junction left unmatched. Germline V CDR1 and CDR2: DFQATT, SNEGSKA (reference sequence). The CDR3 extends over 14 amino acids. CDR3 residues: CSATWTGRSETQYF. The DNA of the CDR3 is TGCAGTGCTACTTGGACAGGGAGGAGTGAGACCCAGTACTTC.

This clonotype appeared a few times. The chain recombines TRBV5-1 with TRBJ2-7; D gene uncertain. V gave up 1 base and J gave up 1 base, with 12 bases separating them. CDR1 and CDR2 (germline): SGHRS, YFSETQ. The CDR3 consists of 15 residues. CDR3 region: CASSLTPGQSYEQYF. CDR3 bases: TGCGCCAGCAGCTTGACTCCTGGTCAATCCTACGAGCAGTACTTC.

The V and J genes are TRBV5-4 and TRBJ2-7; D gene ambiguous. Trimming cost V 3 bases and J 1 base, with 14 bases left between them. CDR1 is SGHNT and CDR2 is YYREEE in the germline V gene (reference sequence). This CDR3 is built from 15 residues. CDR3 loop: CASSSGGDVSYEQYF. The DNA of the CDR3 is TGTGCCAGCAGCTCTGGCGGAGACGTATCCTACGAGCAGTACTTC. The full variable domain, in which reference TRBV5-4 and TRBJ2-7 provide the parts outside the CDR3, is ETGVTQSPTHLIKTRGQQVTLRCSSQSGHNTVSWYQQALGQGPQFIFQYYREEENGRGNFPPRFSGLQFPNYSSELNVNALELDDSALYLCASSSGGDVSYEQYFGPGTRLTVT.

Here the CDR3 reads CASSSTGPNQPQHF. DNA for the CDR3: TGTGCCAGCAGCTCCACAGGGCCGAATCAGCCCCAGCATTTT. The V call is TRBV28, the J call TRBJ1-5; perhaps TRBD1 as D (6 bases). The CDR3 extends over 14 amino acids. Germline V gene sequence: CDR1 MDHEN, CDR2 SYDVKM. V was cut by 6 bases and J by 4 bases, with 13 bases left in between.

The chain uses TRBV9 and TRBJ1-3, with TRBD1 matching 8 bases. Germline V gene data show CDR1 as SGDLS and CDR2 as YYNGEE. V was pared by 6 bases and J by 2 bases, with 10 bases of the junction left unmatched. This CDR3 has 16 residues. The CDR3 is CASTQGATRTGNTIYF. CDR3 DNA: TGTGCCAGCACGCAGGGGGCAACGAGGACTGGAAACACCATATATTTT.

The V call is TRBV10-3, the J call TRBJ2-4; 8 positions agree with TRBD2. The trim removed 0 bases at V and 7 bases at J, leaving 8 bases unmatched. CDR3 length: 16 residues. Per the germline V gene, CDR1 is ENHRY and CDR2 is SYGVKD. Here the CDR3 DNA reads TGTGCCATCAGTGAGTCGGAAGCGGGAGTGTTGAACATTCAGTACTTC. This codes for CAISESEAGVLNIQYF.

In this sample, this clonotype is large (0.1 to 1%). This sequence joins TRBV29-1 and TRBJ2-7; D may be TRBD1 (6 bases). CDR1 is SQVTM, CDR2 ANQGSEA, per germline. Trimming took off 4 bases at V and 0 bases at J, with 10 bases between the two ends. This CDR3 region has 13 residues. In DNA form, the CDR3 reads TGCAGCGTTGTAAGGGGGAGCTCCTACGAGCAGTACTTC. It is translated as CSVVRGSSYEQYF.

The chain couples TRBV20-1 to TRBJ1-3; a possible D gene is TRBD1 (5 bases). The CDR3 covers 14 residues. V was clipped by 5 bases and J by 4 bases, with 15 bases between them. Germline assignment: CDR1 DFQATT and CDR2 SNEGSKA (reference sequence). The chain's CDR3 is CSAPIRGRGNTIYF. CDR3 nucleotide sequence: TGCAGTGCTCCGATACGGGGGAGGGGAAACACCATATATTTT.

The rearrangement uses TRBV20-1 and TRBJ2-1; maybe TRBD2 (6 bases). Deletions cut 2 bases from V and 5 bases from J, with 16 bases between. The CDR3 has 15 amino acids. The germline V gene has CDR1 DFQATT and CDR2 SNEGSKA (reference sequence). The CDR3 bases are TGCAGTGCTAGACGGGGGTCCTATCCCGACAATGAGCAGTTCTTC. Amino acid sequence: CSARRGSYPDNEQFF.

The chain uses TRBV5-1 and TRBJ2-7; 8 nucleotides match TRBD1. The V gene's germline CDR1 is SGHRS and CDR2 YFSETQ. CDR3 length: 15 amino acids. The V and J ends lost 7 bases and 2 bases, in that order; junction bases with no gene match: 11. CDR3 loop: CASHTYETGAYEQYF. The CDR3 DNA sequence: TGCGCCAGCCACACTTACGAGACAGGGGCCTACGAGCAGTACTTC. The full variable domain, with the rest looked up from reference TRBV5-1 and TRBJ2-7, is KAGVTQTPRYLIKTRGQQVTLSCSPISGHRSVSWYQQTPGQGLQFLFEYFSETQRNKGNFPGRFSGRQFSNSRSEMNVSTLELGDSALYLCASHTYETGAYEQYFGPGTRLTVT.

The chain combines TRBV12-3 or TRBV12-4 with TRBJ1-3, with D hard to call. The CDR3 totals 13 residues. V shed 6 bases and J shed 0 bases, with 6 bases lying between them. The CDR3 loop reads CASSPGSGNTIYF. The CDR3 coding sequence is TGTGCCAGCAGCCCCGGCTCTGGAAACACCATATATTTT.

This clonotype was observed a handful of times. The gene calls are TRBV4-1 and TRBJ2-7, with D maybe TRBD1 (6 bases). The CDR3 spans 16 residues. Germline CDR1 MGHRA, CDR2 YSYEKL. Trimming took 3 bases from V and 1 from J, leaving 16 bases between them. The CDR3 protein is CASSHLRSGVSYEQYF. In DNA form, the CDR3 reads TGCGCCAGCAGCCACCTAAGATCAGGGGTTTCCTACGAGCAGTACTTC.

V usage is TRBV5-1 and J usage is TRBJ1-1, with D possibly being TRBD1 (5 bases). Trimming pared 3 bases from V and 3 bases from J, leaving 9 bases between. This CDR3 comprises 13 residues. CDR1 and CDR2 (germline): SGHRS, YFSETQ. DNA for the CDR3: TGCGCCAGCAGCTCCGGGACTTACACTGAAGCTTTCTTT. Its protein is CASSSGTYTEAFF.

The chain recombines TRBV6-1 with TRBJ1-2; 7 bases match TRBD1. The CDR3 covers 16 residues. Trimming removed 0 bases from V and 5 bases from J; junction bases left unmatched: 9. CDR1 and CDR2 from the germline V gene are MNHNS and SASEGT. CDR3 in amino acids: CASSEAQGTEFYGYTF. CDR3 sequence (DNA): TGTGCCAGCAGTGAAGCGCAAGGGACAGAGTTTTATGGCTACACCTTC.

This clonotype was seen a few times. The chain is built from TRBV4-1 and TRBJ1-2, with unresolved D. V lost 1 base and J lost 8, with 11 bases in between. The germline CDR1 and CDR2 sequences are MGHRA and YSYEKL. The length of the CDR3 is 13 residues. CDR3 sequence reads: CASSQGGSRGYTF. The CDR3 bases are TGCGCCAGCAGCCAAGGAGGTTCGAGGGGCTACACCTTC.

The genes are TRBV4-1 and TRBJ2-7; possible D gene TRBD1, 5 bases. Germline V gene lookup returns CDR1 MGHRA and CDR2 YSYEKL. V was pared by 4 bases and J by 3 bases, with 19 bases between. The CDR3 loop spans 16 amino acids. DNA for the CDR3: TGCGCCAGCAGCCTCCGGTTTCCGGGTCAGGGCTACGAGCAGTACTTC. Translation gives CASSLRFPGQGYEQYF.